These 16 T cell receptor beta chains were sequenced from one sample in a study of cytomegalovirus exposure and HLA in healthy donors. The PCR ran on 60 Vbeta and 13 Jbeta primers. Data came from immunoSEQ multiplex PCR; TCRdb stores just in-frame clones and leaves some out. Here the sample table reports around 110,000 clones. Source material: PBMCs. These receptors came from a man between 35 and 55 years old in good health and CMV-seropositive.

The chain uses TRBV7-9 and TRBJ1-2; D ambiguous. The CDR3 is made up of 14 amino acids. Per germline, CDR1 SEHNR and CDR2 FQNEAQ (reference sequence). Trimming took 4 bases from V and 5 from J, leaving 14 bases between them. The CDR3 DNA reads as TGTGCCAGCAGCTACCAGACGGAGATATATGGCTACACCTTC. It yields the protein CASSYQTEIYGYTF.

The chain employs TRBV28 and TRBJ2-1, with D perhaps TRBD1 (5 bases). Germline V gene lookup returns CDR1 MDHEN and CDR2 SYDVKM. The CDR3 has 16 residues. V lost 5 bases, J lost 0 bases, and 14 bases lay in between. CDR3 nucleotides: TGTGCCAGCAGTCGACAGACCGCGAACTCCTACAATGAGCAGTTCTTC. Translating it yields CASSRQTANSYNEQFF.

The chain links TRBV7-2 to TRBJ2-7, with 8 bases identical to TRBD1. The V gene's germline CDR1 is SGHTA and CDR2 FQGNSA. J lost 3 bases, V lost 4 bases, and 8 bases had no gene match. The CDR3 length is 15 residues. CDR3 amino acids: CASSYNRGAYYEQYF. CDR3 sequence (DNA): TGTGCCAGCAGCTACAACAGGGGGGCTTACTACGAGCAGTACTTC. Drawing the rest from reference TRBV7-2 and TRBJ2-7, the complete variable domain is GAGVSQSPSNKVTEKGKDVELRCDPISGHTALYWYRQSLGQGLEFLIYFQGNSAPDKSGLPSDRFSAERTGGSVSTLTIQRTQQEDSAVYLCASSYNRGAYYEQYFGPGTRLTVT.

Worth noting for this clone: Its ends do not fully match the called genes, so a read error is possible. V is TRBV6-1 and J is TRBJ2-7; 9 bases fit TRBD1. Germline-derived CDR1 and CDR2 are MNHNS and SASEGT. The CDR3 contains 11 residues. The CDR3 DNA reads TGTGCCAGCGGGGGCGGGGGACAGGGCCTCTTC. Translation gives CASGGGGQGLF.

The chain uses TRBV18 and TRBJ1-1; 7 bases map to TRBD1. The CDR3 totals 17 residues. Per germline, CDR1 KGHSH and CDR2 LQKENI. The V segment lost 1 base and the J segment 3 bases; nucleotides outside the gene matches: 11. The CDR3 DNA sequence: TGTGCCAGCTCACCACGACGACAGGGAGGTGGGCACACTGAAGCTTTCTTT. The encoded protein is CASSPRRQGGGHTEAFF.

This chain connects TRBV10-2 to TRBJ2-7; the D is unclear. Trimming took off 3 bases at V and 1 base at J, with 7 bases between the two ends. Germline lookup yields CDR1 WSHSY and CDR2 SAAADI. CDR3 length equals 13 residues. This CDR3 reads CASSDIVSYEQYF. The CDR3 coding sequence is TGCGCCAGCAGTGATATAGTTTCCTACGAGCAGTACTTC.

The chain recombines TRBV2 with TRBJ2-7; D is unresolved. CDR3 size: 13 residues. Trimming removed 4 bases from V and 3 bases from J, with 10 bases in between. Germline CDR1 SNHLY, CDR2 FYNNEI. The CDR3 region has the DNA TGTGCCAGCAGTGGAGGCGGCGTCTACGAGCAGTACTTC. It yields the protein CASSGGGVYEQYF.

The genes are TRBV30 and TRBJ1-1; D is possibly TRBD1 (5 bases). The germline V gene has CDR1 GTSNPN and CDR2 SVGIG (reference sequence). Trimming shortened V by 5 bases and J by 5 bases, and 12 bases separated the two germline ends. This CDR3 comprises 12 residues. The DNA for the CDR3 is TGTGCCTGGTCCTTCGGGGGGACTGAAGCTTTCTTT. Amino acids: CAWSFGGTEAFF.

This rearrangement joins TRBV25-1 to TRBJ2-7, with D possibly matching TRBD2 (6 bases). CDR3 length equals 13 residues. V shed 4 bases and J shed 6 bases, with 13 bases lying between them. Germline V gene lookup returns CDR1 MGHDK and CDR2 SYGVNS. CDR3 nucleotide sequence: TGTGCCAGCAGTGGTCGGGAGTATAGCGAGCAGTACTTC. Amino acids: CASSGREYSEQYF.

V usage is TRBV28 and J usage is TRBJ1-5, with 7 bases fitting TRBD1. Germline V gene sequence: CDR1 MDHEN, CDR2 SYDVKM. V trimming: 4 bases; J trimming: 2 bases; junction bases outside the gene matches: 14. This CDR3 is built from 18 residues. Written as DNA, the CDR3 is TGTGCCAGCAGTTCGATATATGGGACAGCGAAAGGCAATCAGCCCCAGCATTTT. This codes for CASSSIYGTAKGNQPQHF.

This sequence joins TRBV19 and TRBJ2-3; a possible D gene is TRBD2 (6 bases). V shed 5 bases and J shed 0 bases, with 12 bases lying between them. Germline V gives CDR1 LNHDA, CDR2 SQIVND (reference sequence). This CDR3 is 15 amino acids long. CDR3 residues: CASSGTPLSTDTQYF. CDR3 DNA sequence: TGTGCCAGTAGTGGGACTCCCCTTAGCACAGATACGCAGTATTTT.

V gene TRBV4-2 combines with J gene TRBJ1-2, with 10 bases matching TRBD1. Germline assignment: CDR1 LGHNA and CDR2 YNFKEQ. The CDR3 has 16 residues. With 4 bases clipped from V and 7 bases from J, the junction kept 12 bases outside the gene matches. DNA for the CDR3: TGTGCCAGCAGCCCCCGGCTGGACAGGGGGTCGGCTGGCTACACCTTC. Translating it yields CASSPRLDRGSAGYTF.

This chain joins TRBV19 and TRBJ2-2; D remains ambiguous. V gave up 5 bases and J gave up 2 bases, with 12 bases separating them. The CDR3 is made up of 15 amino acids. Germline V lookup: CDR1 LNHDA, CDR2 SQIVND (reference sequence). DNA for the CDR3: TGTGCCAGTAGTCCCCTCGAGTTTAACACCGGGGAGCTGTTTTTT. It is translated as CASSPLEFNTGELFF.

The V and J genes are TRBV4-1 and TRBJ2-7; 7 bases agree with TRBD2. CDR1 is MGHRA, CDR2 YSYEKL, per germline. V was pared by 2 bases and J by 3 bases, with 1 base of the junction left unmatched. The CDR3 loop spans 13 amino acids. Here the CDR3 reads CASSQRTSYEQYF. The CDR3 DNA is TGCGCCAGCAGCCAACGGACTAGCTACGAGCAGTACTTC.

The chain joins TRBV5-1 to TRBJ2-2, with 9 bases matching TRBD1. After removal of 4 bases from V and 5 bases from J, the junction contained 12 bases not matched to a gene. The CDR3 consists of 17 residues. CDR1 SGHRS and CDR2 YFSETQ come from the germline V gene. CDR3 sequence reads: CASSRPRGTGRTGELFF. The CDR3 DNA reads TGCGCCAGCAGCCGACCCCGCGGGACAGGGCGGACCGGGGAGCTGTTTTTT.

The chain joins TRBV14 to TRBJ2-6; D gene uncertain. With 4 bases removed from V and 1 base from J, the gap between germline ends came to 5 bases. The CDR3 is made up of 14 amino acids. Germline V CDR1 and CDR2: SGHDN, FVKESK. CDR3 bases: TGTGCCAGCAGCCCACTTTCTGGGGCCAACGTCCTGACTTTC. It encodes CASSPLSGANVLTF.